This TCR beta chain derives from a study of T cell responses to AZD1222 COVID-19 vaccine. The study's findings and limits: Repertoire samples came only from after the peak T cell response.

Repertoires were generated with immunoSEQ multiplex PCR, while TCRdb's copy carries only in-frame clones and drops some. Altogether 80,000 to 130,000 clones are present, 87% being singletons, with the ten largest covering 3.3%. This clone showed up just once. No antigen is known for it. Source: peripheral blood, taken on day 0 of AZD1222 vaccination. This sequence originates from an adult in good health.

CDR3 DNA sequence: TGTGCCATCTCCCGACTGGGGGGTAAAGGCAATGAGCAGTTCTTC. Translating it yields CAISRLGGKGNEQFF. The chain has TRBV19 and TRBJ2-1; D may be TRBD2 (6 bases). The length of the CDR3 is 15 residues. Trimming took off 10 bases at V and 6 bases at J, with 22 bases between the two ends. Looked up from germline, CDR1 is LNHDA and CDR2 is SQIVND (reference sequence).